This T cell receptor beta chain was documented in a study of regulatory T cells in long-lasting Graves disease. The TCR beta library used iRepertoire HTBI primers with Arm-PCR amplification of CDR3. TCRdb itself ran the multiplex PCR reads through MiXCR, one entry per CDR3 protein. The sample records 250,000 to 300,000 distinct CDR3 sequences, around 18% being singletons. Ten or more counts support this clonotype. As for time point: newly diagnosed GD, antithyroid drugs for less than 3 months. The TCR library was prepared using RNA isolated from PBMCs. The CDR3 has 17 residues. Germline loops: CDR1 DFQATT, CDR2 SNEGSKA (reference sequence). V was shortened by 2 bases and J by 0 bases, with 19 bases between the two germline ends. The data were also submitted as part of a second study, on T cells in Graves' hyperthyroidism and ophthalmopathy. Per that paper: A lack of ophthalmopathy progression within 18 months defined stable Graves' hyperthyroidism. Patients aged 18 to 65 had newly diagnosed hyperthyroidism lasting under 2 months.

The receptor comes from a woman between 25 and 40 years old with Graves disease. The V call is TRBV20-1, the J call TRBJ1-2; D might be TRBD1 (6 bases). This material consisted of peripheral blood mononuclear cells (PBMCs), taken at new diagnosis, from a patient treated with antithyroid drugs. This CDR3 reads CSARPPGGATANYGYTF. The DNA for the CDR3 is TGCAGTGCTAGACCCCCGGGGGGCGCGACGGCTAACTATGGCTACACCTTC.